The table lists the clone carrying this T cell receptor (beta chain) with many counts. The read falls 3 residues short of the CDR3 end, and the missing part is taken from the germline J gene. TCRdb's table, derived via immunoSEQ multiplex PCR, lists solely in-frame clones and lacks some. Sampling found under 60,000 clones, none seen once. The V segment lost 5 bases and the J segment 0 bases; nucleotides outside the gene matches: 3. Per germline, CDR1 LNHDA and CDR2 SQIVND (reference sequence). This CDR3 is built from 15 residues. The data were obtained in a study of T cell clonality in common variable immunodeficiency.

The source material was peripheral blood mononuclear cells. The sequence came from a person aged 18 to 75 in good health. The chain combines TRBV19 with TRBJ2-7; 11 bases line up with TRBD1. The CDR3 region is CASSLGQGVSYEQYF. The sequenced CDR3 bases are TGTGCCAGTAGTCTGGGACAGGGGGTCTCCTACGAG.